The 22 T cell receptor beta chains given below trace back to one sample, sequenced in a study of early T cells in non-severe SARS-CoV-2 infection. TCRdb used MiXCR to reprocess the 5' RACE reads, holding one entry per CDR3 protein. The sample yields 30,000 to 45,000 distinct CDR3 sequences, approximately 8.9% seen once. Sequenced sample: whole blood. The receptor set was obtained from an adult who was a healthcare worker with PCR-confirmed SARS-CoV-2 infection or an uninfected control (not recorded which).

The CDR3 region is CASSLGTSSGGYTF. The CDR3 bases are TGTGCCAGCAGTCTAGGGACCTCAAGCGGGGGCTACACCTTC. The gene calls are TRBV12-3 or TRBV12-4 and TRBJ1-2, with D perhaps TRBD1 (5 bases). V was cut by 5 bases and J by 8 bases, with 18 bases left in between. The CDR3 has 14 amino acids.

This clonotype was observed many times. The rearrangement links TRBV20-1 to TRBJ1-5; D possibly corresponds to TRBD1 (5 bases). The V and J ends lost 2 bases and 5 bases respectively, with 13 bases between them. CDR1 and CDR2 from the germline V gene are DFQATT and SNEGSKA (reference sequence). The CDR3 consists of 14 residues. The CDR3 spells CSARSVDTHQPQHF. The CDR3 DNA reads TGCAGTGCTAGATCGGTGGACACCCATCAGCCCCAGCATTTT.

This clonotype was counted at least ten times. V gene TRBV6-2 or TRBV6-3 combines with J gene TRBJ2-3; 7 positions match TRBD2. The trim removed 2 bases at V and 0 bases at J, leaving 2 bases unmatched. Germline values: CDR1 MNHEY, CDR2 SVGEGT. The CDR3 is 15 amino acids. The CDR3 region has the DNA TGTGCCAGCAGTTACGCGGGAGCTAGCACAGATACGCAGTATTTT. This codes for CASSYAGASTDTQYF.

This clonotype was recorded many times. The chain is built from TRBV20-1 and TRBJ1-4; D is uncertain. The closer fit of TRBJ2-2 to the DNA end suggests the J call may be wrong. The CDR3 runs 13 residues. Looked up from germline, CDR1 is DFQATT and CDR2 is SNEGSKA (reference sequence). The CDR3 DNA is TGCAGTGCTAGAGCGACGTCCGACAGGGAGCTGTTTTTT. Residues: CSARATSDRELFF.

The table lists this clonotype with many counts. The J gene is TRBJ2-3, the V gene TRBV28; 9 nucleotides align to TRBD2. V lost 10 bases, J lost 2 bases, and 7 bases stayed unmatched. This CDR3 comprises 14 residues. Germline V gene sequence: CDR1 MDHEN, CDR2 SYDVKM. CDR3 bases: TGTGCCACCAAGACTAGCGGTCCCACAGATACGCAGTATTTT. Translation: CATKTSGPTDTQYF.

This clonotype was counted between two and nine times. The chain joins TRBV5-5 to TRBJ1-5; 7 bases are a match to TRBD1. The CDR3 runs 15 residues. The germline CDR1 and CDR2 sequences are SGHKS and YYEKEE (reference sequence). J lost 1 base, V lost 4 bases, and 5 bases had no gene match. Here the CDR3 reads CASSRGTASNQPQHF. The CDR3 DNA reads TGTGCCAGCAGCCGGGGGACAGCGAGCAATCAGCCCCAGCATTTT.

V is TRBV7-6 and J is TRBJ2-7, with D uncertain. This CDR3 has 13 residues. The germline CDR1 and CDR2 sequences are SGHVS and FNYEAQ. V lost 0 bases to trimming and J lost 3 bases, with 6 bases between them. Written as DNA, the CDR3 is TGTGCCAGCAGCTTAGCAGGGAACTACGAGCAGTACTTC. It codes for CASSLAGNYEQYF.

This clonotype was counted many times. The DNA of the CDR3 is TGTGCCAGCAGCATAACAAATTCACCCCTCCACTTT. Translated: CASSITNSPLHF. This chain connects TRBV7-2 to TRBJ1-6; D gene uncertain. Per germline, CDR1 SGHTA and CDR2 FQGNSA. This CDR3 is built from 12 residues. Trimming stripped 5 bases from V and 7 bases from J, with 6 bases between.

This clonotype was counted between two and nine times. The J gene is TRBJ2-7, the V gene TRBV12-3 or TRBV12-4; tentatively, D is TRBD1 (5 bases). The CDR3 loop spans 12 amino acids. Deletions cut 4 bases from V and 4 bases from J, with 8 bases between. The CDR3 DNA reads TGTGCCAGCAGTTCAACAGGTTACGAGCAGTACTTC. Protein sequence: CASSSTGYEQYF.

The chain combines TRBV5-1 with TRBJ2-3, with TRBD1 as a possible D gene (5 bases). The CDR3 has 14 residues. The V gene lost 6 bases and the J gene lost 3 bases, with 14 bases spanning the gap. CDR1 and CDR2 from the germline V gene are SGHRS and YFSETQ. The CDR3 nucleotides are TGCGCCAGCAACTTACCGACAGCAACAGATACGCAGTATTTT. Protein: CASNLPTATDTQYF.

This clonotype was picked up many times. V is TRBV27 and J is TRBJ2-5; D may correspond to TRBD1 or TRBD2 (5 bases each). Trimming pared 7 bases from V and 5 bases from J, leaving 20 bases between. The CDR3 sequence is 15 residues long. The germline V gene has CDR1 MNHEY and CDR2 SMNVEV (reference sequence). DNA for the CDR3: TGTGCCAGCACGACAGCTTATCGCCGGGGTGAGACCCAGTACTTC. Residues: CASTTAYRRGETQYF.

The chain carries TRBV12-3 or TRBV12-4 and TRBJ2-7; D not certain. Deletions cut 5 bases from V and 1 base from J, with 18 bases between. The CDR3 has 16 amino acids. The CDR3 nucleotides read TGTGCCAGCAGTGATAGTGGCAAGTCTCCATCCTACGAGCAGTACTTC. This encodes CASSDSGKSPSYEQYF.

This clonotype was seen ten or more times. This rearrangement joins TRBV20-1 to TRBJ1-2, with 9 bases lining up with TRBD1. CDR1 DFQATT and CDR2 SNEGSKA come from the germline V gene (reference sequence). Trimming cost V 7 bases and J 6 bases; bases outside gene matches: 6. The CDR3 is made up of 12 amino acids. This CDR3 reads CSGQQGAHGYTF. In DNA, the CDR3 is TGCAGTGGACAACAGGGGGCCCATGGCTACACCTTC.

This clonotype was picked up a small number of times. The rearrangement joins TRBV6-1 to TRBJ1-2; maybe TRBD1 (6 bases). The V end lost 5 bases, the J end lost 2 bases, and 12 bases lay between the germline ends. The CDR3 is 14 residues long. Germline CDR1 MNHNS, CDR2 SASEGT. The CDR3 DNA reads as TGTGCCAGCAGTCACAGGGAAAGAAACTATGGCTACACCTTC. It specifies CASSHRERNYGYTF.

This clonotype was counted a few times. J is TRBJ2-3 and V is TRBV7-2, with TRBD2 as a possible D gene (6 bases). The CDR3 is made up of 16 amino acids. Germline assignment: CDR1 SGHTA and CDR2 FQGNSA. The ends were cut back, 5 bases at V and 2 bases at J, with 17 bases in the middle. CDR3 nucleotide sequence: TGTGCCAGCAGCCAAGGGGCGGGGTTTTTCACAGATACGCAGTATTTT. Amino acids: CASSQGAGFFTDTQYF.

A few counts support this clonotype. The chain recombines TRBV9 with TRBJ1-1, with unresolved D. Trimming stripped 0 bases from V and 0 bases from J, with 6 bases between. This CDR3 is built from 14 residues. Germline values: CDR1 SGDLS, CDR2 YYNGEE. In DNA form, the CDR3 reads TGTGCCAGCAGCGTAGCAGGAATGAACACTGAAGCTTTCTTT. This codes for CASSVAGMNTEAFF.

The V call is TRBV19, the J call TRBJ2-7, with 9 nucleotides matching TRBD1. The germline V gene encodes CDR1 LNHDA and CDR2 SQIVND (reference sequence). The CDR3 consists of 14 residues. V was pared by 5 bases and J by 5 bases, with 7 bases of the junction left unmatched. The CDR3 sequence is CASSLGDRGNEQYF. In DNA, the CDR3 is TGTGCCAGTAGTCTCGGTGACAGGGGGAACGAGCAGTACTTC.

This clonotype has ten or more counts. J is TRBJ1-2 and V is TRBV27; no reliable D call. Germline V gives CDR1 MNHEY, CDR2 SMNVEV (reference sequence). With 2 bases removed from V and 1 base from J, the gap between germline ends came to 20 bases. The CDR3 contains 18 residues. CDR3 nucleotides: TGTGCCAGCAGTTTAACGTACGGTCAGGAGAACTTTAACTATGGCTACACCTTC. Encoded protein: CASSLTYGQENFNYGYTF.

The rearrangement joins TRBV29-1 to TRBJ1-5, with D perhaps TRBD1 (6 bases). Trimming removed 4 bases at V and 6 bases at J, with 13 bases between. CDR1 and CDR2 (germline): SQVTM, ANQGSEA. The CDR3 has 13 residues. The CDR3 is CSVAAGATQPQHF. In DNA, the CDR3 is TGCAGCGTTGCTGCAGGGGCTACTCAGCCCCAGCATTTT. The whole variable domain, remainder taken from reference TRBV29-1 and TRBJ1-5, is SAVISQKPSRDICQRGTSLTIQCQVDSQVTMMFWYRQQPGQSLTLIATANQGSEATYESGFVIDKFPISRPNLTFSTLTVSNMSPEDSSIYLCSVAAGATQPQHFGDGTRLSIL.

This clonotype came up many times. CDR3 in DNA: TGTGCCAGCAGGGCACCAGGGGAAACTGAAGCTTTCTTT. Amino acid sequence: CASRAPGETEAFF. The V call is TRBV28, the J call TRBJ1-1, with D possibly matching TRBD1 (6 bases). The V end was cut by 6 bases, the J end by 5 bases, with 13 bases between. The CDR3 has 13 residues. CDR1 and CDR2 from the germline V gene are MDHEN and SYDVKM.

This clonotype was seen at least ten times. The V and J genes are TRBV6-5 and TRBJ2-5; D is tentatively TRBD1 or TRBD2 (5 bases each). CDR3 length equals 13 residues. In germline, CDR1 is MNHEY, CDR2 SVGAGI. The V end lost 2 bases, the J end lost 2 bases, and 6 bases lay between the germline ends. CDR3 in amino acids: CASSYGTQETQYF. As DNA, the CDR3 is TGTGCCAGCAGTTACGGGACGCAAGAGACCCAGTACTTC.

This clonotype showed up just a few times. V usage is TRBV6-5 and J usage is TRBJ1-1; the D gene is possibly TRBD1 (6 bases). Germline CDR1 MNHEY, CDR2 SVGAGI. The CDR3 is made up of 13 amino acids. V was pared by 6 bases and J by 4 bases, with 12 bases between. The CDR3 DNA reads TGTGCCAGCAGCCCCGACAGGAGCACTGAAGCTTTCTTT. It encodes CASSPDRSTEAFF.